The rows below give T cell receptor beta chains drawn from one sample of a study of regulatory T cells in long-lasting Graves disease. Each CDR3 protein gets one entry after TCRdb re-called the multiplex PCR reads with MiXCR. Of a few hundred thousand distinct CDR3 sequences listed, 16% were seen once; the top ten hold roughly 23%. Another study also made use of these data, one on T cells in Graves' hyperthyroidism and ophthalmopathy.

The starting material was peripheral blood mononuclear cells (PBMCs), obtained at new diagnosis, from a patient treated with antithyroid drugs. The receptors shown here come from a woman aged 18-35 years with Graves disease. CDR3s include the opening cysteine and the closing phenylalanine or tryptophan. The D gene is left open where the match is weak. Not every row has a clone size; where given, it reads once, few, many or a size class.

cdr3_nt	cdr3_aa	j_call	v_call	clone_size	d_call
TGTGCCAGCTCACCCCAGGGGAACACTGAAGCTTTCTTT	CASSPQGNTEAFF	TRBJ1-1	TRBV18	many	NA
TGTGCCAGCAGACCGGGACTAGGCTTAAGGGCGTACAATGAGCAGTTCTTC	CASRPGLGLRAYNEQFF	TRBJ2-1	TRBV28	many	TRBD2
TGTGCCACTATCAACGCGGGCGGCTCCTACGAGCAGTACTTC	CATINAGGSYEQYF	TRBJ2-7	TRBV6-2/TRBV6-3	NA	NA
TGTGCCAGTAGTAAATCTGGAACAGATACGCAGTATTTT	CASSKSGTDTQYF	TRBJ2-3	TRBV19	NA	NA
TGTGCCCGCAGCTTCGCGCCGGGGAAAAACATTCAGTACTTC	CARSFAPGKNIQYF	TRBJ2-4	TRBV11-2	NA	NA
TGTGCCAGCAGCTGGGGGGACAGCAATCAGCGCCAGCATTTT	CASSWGDSNQRQHF	TRBJ1-5	TRBV5-6	NA	TRBD1
TGTGCCAGCCGCCTTTTAAGTCTCCGGGACAGGGACACCGGGGAGCTGTTTTTT	CASRLLSLRDRDTGELFF	TRBJ2-2	TRBV28	few	TRBD1
TGTGCCAGTAGTATACGGGACAGGGCCAGGGGTGAGCAGTTCTTC	CASSIRDRARGEQFF	TRBJ2-1	TRBV19	few	TRBD1
TGCAGCATTACACGGGTCGGTAACACTGAAGCTTTCTTT	CSITRVGNTEAFF	TRBJ1-1	TRBV29-1	many	NA
TGTGCCACTCTAATGGTCTCTGGGGGGTCAGAGGACGAGCAGTACTTC	CATLMVSGGSEDEQYF	TRBJ2-7	TRBV28	many	NA
TGCAGTGCTAGAGTCCCCGGCCTTAGCGGAGTTGTGGCAGATACGCAGTATTTT	CSARVPGLSGVVADTQYF	TRBJ2-3	TRBV20-1	many	NA
TGTGCCAGCAGTTTCTGGGGGCAAGACACTGAAGCTTTCTTT	CASSFWGQDTEAFF	TRBJ1-1	TRBV12-3/TRBV12-4	many	NA
TGCAGCGCCTTACAGGGGGCAAAATACGAGCAGTACTTC	CSALQGAKYEQYF	TRBJ2-7	TRBV29-1	many	TRBD1
TGTGCTAGTGGTTCCGGTGATACGCAGTATTTT	CASGSGDTQYF	TRBJ2-3	TRBV12-5	few	NA
TGTGCCAGCAGCAATCAGGGGAGGACCTACGAGCAGTACTTC	CASSNQGRTYEQYF	TRBJ2-7	TRBV3-1	many	NA
TGTGCCACTACGGGACAGGGAGGGAGTCAGCCCCAGCATTTT	CATTGQGGSQPQHF	TRBJ1-5	TRBV19	few	TRBD1
TGCGCCAGCAGCTTGGACGGACAGGGACGGGAGACCCAGTACTTC	CASSLDGQGRETQYF	TRBJ2-5	TRBV5-1	NA	TRBD1
TGTGCCAGTAGGTCCCTAGCGGGAGAAACAGATACGCAGTATTTT	CASRSLAGETDTQYF	TRBJ2-3	TRBV19	NA	TRBD2
TGCGCCAGCAGCCAAGAAACAGCTTCGGAGAATCAGCCCCAGCATTTT	CASSQETASENQPQHF	TRBJ1-5	TRBV4-1	NA	NA
TGTGCCAGCAGCTTCTGGTTGGCGGGTCCCACAGATACGCAGTATTTT	CASSFWLAGPTDTQYF	TRBJ2-3	TRBV7-9	NA	NA
TGTGCCAGCAGTCGCCCCCGGGGGGCTGCGGGCACAGATACGCAGTATTTT	CASSRPRGAAGTDTQYF	TRBJ2-3	TRBV12-3/TRBV12-4	many	NA
TGTGCCAGTAGTAAAGACACCAGCAGGGGCGGCAATCAGCCCCAGCATTTT	CASSKDTSRGGNQPQHF	TRBJ1-5	TRBV10-3	NA	NA
TGTGCCAGCAGTGGGCAGGGGCAAGGTGAGCAGTTCTTC	CASSGQGQGEQFF	TRBJ2-1	TRBV11-2	NA	NA
TGTGCCAGCAGCTTAGCTGGGGACGGTGCAGAGACCCAGTACTTC	CASSLAGDGAETQYF	TRBJ2-5	TRBV7-6	many	NA
TGTGCCAGCAGCTTAGTGGACCAGAACAATGAGCAGTTCTTC	CASSLVDQNNEQFF	TRBJ2-1	TRBV7-9	NA	NA
TGTGCCAGCGCTCGGGGGGTCACAGATACGCAGTATTTT	CASARGVTDTQYF	TRBJ2-3	TRBV7-2	many	TRBD2
TGTGCCAGCAGCCAAGGGCTAGCGGGAGAAGCCGAGCAGTACTTC	CASSQGLAGEAEQYF	TRBJ2-7	TRBV3-1	many	TRBD2
TGTGCCAGCAGTCCCCACAGGGTCTTCTATGGCTACACCTTC	CASSPHRVFYGYTF	TRBJ1-2	TRBV12-3/TRBV12-4	many	NA
TGCGCCAGCAGCCAAGATCCCGGACAGGGCTATCAGCCCCAGCATTTT	CASSQDPGQGYQPQHF	TRBJ1-5	TRBV4-1	NA	TRBD1
TGCGCCAGCAGCCCGCGGCGGGGGGTCAATGAGCAGTTCTTC	CASSPRRGVNEQFF	TRBJ2-1	TRBV5-1	few	TRBD2
TGTGCCAGCTCACCAGGGGCCGATCAGCCCCAGCATTTT	CASSPGADQPQHF	TRBJ1-5	TRBV18	many	NA
TGTGCCAGCAGTTACTGGGGACAGGATGGCTACGAGCAGTACTTC	CASSYWGQDGYEQYF	TRBJ2-7	TRBV6-2/TRBV6-3	many	TRBD1